The 13 T cell receptor beta chains presented below share a single source sample, sequenced in a study of blood T cell repertoires in COVID-19. Here immunoSEQ multiplex PCR was the method, and the copy in TCRdb shows in-frame clones only, minus some. The table records 88,000 or so clones, around 75% of them present only once. The sample taken for sequencing was peripheral blood. The receptor source for this set is a human donor in a cohort sampled during active COVID-19.

This clone came up once. V usage is TRBV29-1 and J usage is TRBJ2-2, with TRBD1 identical over 9 bases. V lost 6 bases and J lost 5; bases outside the gene matches: 7. This CDR3 has 14 residues. Germline V CDR1 and CDR2: SQVTM, ANQGSEA. CDR3 amino acids: CSVKVGQGTGELFF. The CDR3 coding sequence is TGCAGCGTCAAGGTGGGACAGGGTACCGGGGAGCTGTTTTTT.

This clone was seen a single time. The chain carries TRBV18 and TRBJ1-2, with 9 bases matching TRBD1. J gave up 12 bases and V 2 bases, and 7 bases lay outside the gene matches. The CDR3 loop spans 13 amino acids. The germline V gene has CDR1 KGHSH and CDR2 LQKENI. The CDR3 bases are TGTGCCAGCTCACCAGCGGGACAGGGAGTACACACCTTC. Amino acid sequence: CASSPAGQGVHTF.

The V and J genes are TRBV6-5 and TRBJ1-2; 9 nucleotides match TRBD1. Germline CDR1 is MNHEY and CDR2 is SVGAGI. This CDR3 is 14 amino acids long. Trimming at V came to 6 bases and at J to 1 base, leaving 3 bases not matched to a gene. The CDR3 here is CASRGQGFNYGYTF. CDR3 DNA sequence: TGTGCCAGCAGGGGACAGGGTTTTAACTATGGCTACACCTTC.

V usage is TRBV6-6 and J usage is TRBJ1-2; 12 nucleotides match TRBD1. Unmatched junction bases numbered 6, after V lost 5 bases and J lost 2 bases. CDR3 length equals 16 residues. Germline V CDR1 and CDR2: MNHNY, SVGAGI (reference sequence). The CDR3 sequence: CASSAGTGGPNYGYTF. Here the CDR3 DNA reads TGTGCCAGCAGTGCCGGGACAGGGGGCCCCAACTATGGCTACACCTTC.

V usage is TRBV7-8 and J usage is TRBJ2-2; 9 positions agree with TRBD1. Trimming at V came to 5 bases and at J to 4 bases, leaving 5 bases not matched to a gene. The CDR3 is 15 residues long. The V gene's germline CDR1 is SGHVS and CDR2 FQNEAQ. As DNA, the CDR3 is TGTGCCAGCAGCAGGGACAGGGCTTTCACCGGGGAGCTGTTTTTT. Protein product: CASSRDRAFTGELFF.

The gene calls are TRBV7-3 and TRBJ2-5, with 12 bases fitting TRBD2. V dropped 3 bases and J dropped 0; count of bases not matched to a gene: 2. This CDR3 spans 16 amino acids. The germline V gene has CDR1 SGHTA and CDR2 FQGTGA. CDR3 nucleotide sequence: TGTGCCAGCAGCTTCGGGACTAGCGGGTACCAAGAGACCCAGTACTTC. Protein: CASSFGTSGYQETQYF.

This clone was observed a single time. The chain is built from TRBV3-1 (or the pseudogene TRBV3-2) and TRBJ2-7, with TRBD2 identical over 10 bases. The CDR3 totals 15 residues. The germline CDR1 and CDR2 sequences are LGHDT and YNNKEL (reference sequence). J lost 4 bases, V lost 4 bases, and 7 bases had no gene match. CDR3 DNA: TGTGCCAGCAGCCTCAGCGGGAGGGCCGGGTACGAGCAGTACTTC. Its protein is CASSLSGRAGYEQYF.

The rearrangement uses TRBV7-2 and TRBJ2-7, with a possible D match to TRBD2 (6 bases). The CDR3 totals 16 residues. Germline CDR1 SGHTA, CDR2 FQGNSA. Trimming stripped 1 base from V and 1 base from J, with 14 bases between. The CDR3 DNA reads TGTGCCAGCAGCTTAGACATTGGAGGGATGTCCTACGAGCAGTACTTC. This codes for CASSLDIGGMSYEQYF.

This chain joins TRBV19 and TRBJ2-3; D possibly corresponds to TRBD2 (6 bases). The CDR3 length is 16 residues. Trimming cost V 7 bases and J 4 bases, with 21 bases left between them. Germline values: CDR1 LNHDA, CDR2 SQIVND (reference sequence). The CDR3 DNA reads TGTGCCAGTAACTTTCGTCGGGGGTGGCTCCCAGATACGCAGTATTTT. It yields the protein CASNFRRGWLPDTQYF.

The genes are TRBV4-3 and TRBJ2-7; TRBD1 agrees at 7 bases. The CDR3 contains 15 residues. V was pared by 4 bases and J by 0 bases, with 6 bases of the junction left unmatched. From germline, CDR1 is LGHNA and CDR2 YSLEER. CDR3 in DNA: TGCGCCAGCAGCCTACAGGGGTTACCCTCCTACGAGCAGTACTTC. Translation: CASSLQGLPSYEQYF.

V usage is TRBV11-2 and J usage is TRBJ2-1, with 10 bases matching TRBD2. Germline assignment: CDR1 SGHAT and CDR2 FQNNGV. The CDR3 contains 16 residues. The trim removed 5 bases at V and 0 bases at J, leaving 4 bases unmatched. This CDR3 is CASSPKREGSYNEQFF. CDR3 nucleotide sequence: TGTGCCAGCAGCCCGAAGCGGGAGGGCTCCTACAATGAGCAGTTCTTC.

This chain uses TRBV10-1 with TRBJ2-3, with 12 bases identical to TRBD2. Germline assignment: CDR1 WNHNN and CDR2 SYGVQD (reference sequence). V trimming: 8 bases; J trimming: 2 bases; junction bases outside the gene matches: 8. The CDR3 spans 16 residues. CDR3 amino acids: CASQTGLAGSTDTQYF. The CDR3 DNA reads as TGCGCCAGCCAAACGGGACTAGCGGGCTCCACAGATACGCAGTATTTT.

This clone was seen a single time. This chain connects TRBV19 to TRBJ1-1; TRBD1 matches 7 bases. The V and J ends lost 6 bases and 5 bases, in that order; junction bases with no gene match: 0. Germline CDR1 and CDR2: LNHDA and SQIVND (reference sequence). CDR3 length equals 11 residues. In DNA, the CDR3 is TGTGCCAGTAGGACAGGGACTGAAGCTTTCTTT. Residues: CASRTGTEAFF.